The rows below give T cell receptor beta chains drawn from one sample of a study of T cells in Graves' hyperthyroidism and ophthalmopathy. Each CDR3 protein is one row after TCRdb ran MiXCR on the multiplex PCR reads. Found here are 350,000 to 500,000 distinct CDR3 sequences, roughly an eighth of them singletons; the top ten hold about 4.9%. Sequenced input: blood. The receptors were sampled from a woman aged 18-29 years with Graves' hyperthyroidism. Both conserved end residues are part of each CDR3. A D gene is named only where the DNA matches it firmly. Where a row states a size, it is once, few, many or the class of an expanded clone; other rows omit it.

D	size	V	J	CDR3	DNA
-	many	TRBV15	TRBJ1-5	CATYEGRTYVSNQPQHF	TGTGCCACGTACGAGGGGAGAACCTACGTAAGCAATCAGCCCCAGCATTTT
TRBD1	many	TRBV28	TRBJ1-1	CASSSGTVAFF	TGTGCCAGCAGTTCGGGGACAGTAGCTTTCTTT
-	-	TRBV25-1	TRBJ2-1	CASSEYGLTEQFF	TGTGCCAGCAGTGAATATGGACTAACTGAGCAGTTCTTC
TRBD2	many	TRBV5-1	TRBJ2-1	CASSLTSGRAGEQFF	TGCGCCAGCAGCTTGACTAGCGGGAGGGCGGGTGAGCAGTTCTTC
TRBD1	many	TRBV6-2/TRBV6-3	TRBJ1-2	CASSYSTGRRAGYTF	TGTGCCAGCAGTTACTCGACAGGGAGACGGGCTGGCTACACCTTC
-	many	TRBV7-2	TRBJ1-3	CASSRAGGGGNTIYF	TGTGCCAGCAGCCGGGCGGGCGGAGGCGGAAACACCATATATTTT
TRBD2	few	TRBV5-1	TRBJ2-2	CASSSLAGGWTGELFF	TGCGCCAGCAGCTCTCTAGCGGGAGGTTGGACCGGGGAGCTGTTTTTT
-	-	TRBV19	TRBJ1-5	CASSTGQTQSNQPQHF	TGTGCCAGTAGTACCGGCCAAACCCAGAGCAATCAGCCCCAGCATTTT
TRBD2	many	TRBV30	TRBJ2-7	CAWSVHSSGSRKQYF	TGTGCCTGGAGTGTACACAGTAGCGGGAGTCGAAAGCAGTACTTC
-	-	TRBV19	TRBJ2-7	CASSIAVEYEQYF	TGTGCCAGTAGTATAGCGGTGGAATACGAGCAGTACTTC
-	many	TRBV7-2	TRBJ1-3	CASSTQGGNTIYF	TGTGCCAGCAGCACACAGGGTGGAAACACCATATATTTT
TRBD1	many	TRBV10-3	TRBJ1-1	CAIKTGGTTEAFF	TGTGCCATCAAGACAGGGGGAACCACTGAAGCTTTCTTT
TRBD1	-	TRBV5-6	TRBJ2-1	CASSLNRGQHNEQFF	TGTGCCAGCAGCTTAAACAGGGGGCAACACAATGAGCAGTTCTTC
TRBD1	few	TRBV7-6	TRBJ2-2	CASSLQGAAITGELFF	TGTGCCAGCAGCCTACAGGGGGCGGCTATAACCGGGGAGCTGTTTTTT
-	-	TRBV7-8	TRBJ1-1	CASSLGTANTEVFF	TGTGCCAGCAGCTTAGGGACAGCGAACACTGAAGTTTTCTTT
-	-	TRBV30	TRBJ1-5	CAWSVLGGNQPQHF	TGTGCCTGGAGTGTACTAGGTGGCAATCAGCCCCAGCATTTT
-	-	TRBV4-2	TRBJ2-1	CASSQDPPLTSSFYNEQFF	TGTGCCAGCAGCCAAGATCCCCCTCTTACTAGTAGTTTTTACAATGAGCAGTTCTTC
-	many	TRBV12-5	TRBJ2-3	CASGLDSVTDTQYF	TGTGCTAGTGGTTTGGACAGCGTCACAGATACGCAGTATTTT
TRBD1	many	TRBV2	TRBJ2-4	CASSDRDRVAKNIQYF	TGTGCCAGCAGCGACCGGGACAGAGTAGCCAAAAACATTCAGTACTTC
TRBD1	-	TRBV5-6	TRBJ2-3	CASSSKQGAGDTQYF	TGTGCCAGCAGCTCCAAACAGGGGGCAGGGGATACGCAGTATTTT
TRBD2	many	TRBV3-1	TRBJ2-7	CASSQAGLAAYEQYF	TGTGCCAGCAGCCAGGCGGGACTAGCGGCCTACGAGCAGTACTTC
-	many	TRBV7-8	TRBJ1-1	CASSIGRLNTEAFF	TGTGCCAGCAGCATAGGACGGTTAAACACTGAAGCTTTCTTT
TRBD1	-	TRBV29-1	TRBJ1-2	CSVPDRGLNYGYTF	TGCAGCGTACCCGACAGGGGACTAAACTATGGCTACACCTTC
-	-	TRBV4-1	TRBJ2-1	CASSRVFTPSNEQFF	TGCGCCAGCAGTCGAGTTTTTACCCCCTCCAATGAGCAGTTCTTC
TRBD2	few	TRBV20-1	TRBJ2-1	CSARLAGDLNEQFF	TGCAGTGCAAGACTAGCGGGAGACCTCAATGAGCAGTTCTTC
-	many	TRBV5-1	TRBJ1-5	CASSLDGDGNQPQHF	TGCGCCAGCAGCTTGGACGGGGATGGCAATCAGCCCCAGCATTTT
-	-	TRBV5-1	TRBJ2-7	CASLYLAEQRKYEQYF	TGCGCCAGCCTCTACCTTGCGGAACAGAGAAAGTACGAGCAGTACTTC
TRBD1	many	TRBV2	TRBJ2-4	CASSSRQGDDIQYF	TGTGCCAGCAGTTCGCGTCAGGGGGATGACATTCAGTACTTC
TRBD1	many	TRBV7-3	TRBJ1-2	CASSSSPGTGEGGYTF	TGTGCCAGCAGCTCCTCTCCCGGGACAGGGGAGGGTGGCTACACCTTC
-	many	TRBV6-2/TRBV6-3	TRBJ2-7	CASGTRAHYEQYF	TGTGCCAGCGGTACTAGGGCCCACTACGAGCAGTACTTC
-	few	TRBV4-1	TRBJ2-1	CASSGGGPEQFF	TGCGCCAGCAGCGGAGGGGGCCCTGAGCAGTTCTTC
TRBD1	many	TRBV7-2	TRBJ1-2	CASSPPRGQSLGGYTF	TGTGCCAGCAGCCCCCCTCGGGGACAGTCCCTGGGAGGCTACACCTTC
-	many	TRBV3-1	TRBJ2-1	CASSQAQGPYNEQFF	TGTGCCAGCAGCCAAGCGCAGGGGCCCTACAATGAGCAGTTCTTC
TRBD1	few	TRBV20-1	TRBJ2-2	CSARDLGQGANTGELFF	TGCAGTGCTAGAGATCTTGGACAGGGAGCGAACACCGGGGAGCTGTTTTTT
-	-	TRBV30	TRBJ1-1	CAWSVLTANTEAFF	TGTGCCTGGAGTGTGTTGACTGCGAACACTGAAGCTTTCTTT
-	many	TRBV5-5	TRBJ1-1	CASSWIWTENTEAFF	TGTGCCAGCAGCTGGATTTGGACAGAGAACACTGAAGCTTTCTTT
-	many	TRBV6-1	TRBJ1-4	CASSTPGPPDKKLFF	TGTGCCAGCAGTACCCCGGGACCCCCCGATAAAAAACTGTTTTTT
TRBD1	many	TRBV6-1	TRBJ1-4	CASSTLWTGNNEKLFF	TGTGCCAGCAGTACGCTTTGGACAGGCAATAATGAAAAACTGTTTTTT
-	-	TRBV5-1	TRBJ2-1	CASSSAQGFSYNEQFF	TGCGCCAGCAGCTCGGCACAGGGCTTTTCCTACAATGAGCAGTTCTTC
TRBD1	many	TRBV28	TRBJ1-4	CASSFPLQGREKLFF	TGTGCCAGCAGTTTCCCTCTACAGGGGCGGGAAAAACTGTTTTTT
-	few	TRBV30	TRBJ2-5	CAWSREGRETQYF	TGTGCCTGGAGTAGAGAGGGGCGAGAGACCCAGTACTTC
-	-	TRBV14	TRBJ1-2	CASRGQYGYTF	TGTGCCAGCCGAGGACAGTATGGCTACACCTTC
TRBD1	many	TRBV20-1	TRBJ1-1	CSASVLGQGMNTEAFF	TGCAGTGCTAGTGTCCTTGGACAGGGCATGAACACTGAAGCTTTCTTT
-	few	TRBV5-6	TRBJ2-1	CASSLVLREGGYNEQFF	TGTGCCAGCAGCTTGGTGCTACGGGAAGGGGGTTACAATGAGCAGTTCTTC
-	-	TRBV5-6	TRBJ2-7	CASSLATRGPYEQYF	TGTGCCAGCAGCTTGGCAACCCGGGGGCCCTACGAGCAGTACTTC
TRBD2	few	TRBV20-1	TRBJ2-7	CSASSPSGKESYEQYF	TGCAGTGCTAGTAGCCCTAGCGGGAAGGAATCCTACGAGCAGTACTTC
-	many	TRBV6-2/TRBV6-3	TRBJ1-2	CASSYGDWDGYTF	TGTGCCAGCAGTTACGGGGACTGGGACGGCTACACCTTC
-	-	TRBV20-1	TRBJ2-5	CSATTGLRVQETRYF	TGCAGTGCTACAACAGGGTTAAGAGTCCAAGAGACCCGGTACTTC
TRBD2	few	TRBV7-3	TRBJ2-7	CASSFRLAGVHEQYF	TGTGCCAGCAGCTTTAGACTAGCGGGAGTTCACGAGCAGTACTTC
TRBD1	-	TRBV19	TRBJ2-7	CASSIGQGIHEQYF	TGTGCCAGTAGTATTGGACAGGGGATACACGAGCAGTACTTC
TRBD2	many	TRBV6-5	TRBJ2-3	CASSYSKRLSGSGTDTQYF	TGTGCCAGCAGTTACTCGAAAAGGCTTAGCGGGAGTGGGACAGATACGCAGTATTTT
TRBD1	many	TRBV11-2	TRBJ2-7	CASSFEGAEQYF	TGTGCCAGCAGCTTTGAGGGGGCCGAGCAGTACTTC
TRBD1	many	TRBV20-1	TRBJ2-7	CSASRTGNEQYF	TGCAGTGCTAGCCGGACAGGGAACGAGCAGTACTTC
-	many	TRBV20-1	TRBJ2-7	CSPSYEQYF	TGCAGTCCTAGTTACGAGCAGTACTTC
TRBD2	many	TRBV2	TRBJ2-1	CASSVLAGDEQFF	TGTGCCAGCAGTGTGTTAGCGGGAGACGAGCAGTTCTTC
TRBD1	many	TRBV2	TRBJ1-4	CASTDRADEKLFF	TGTGCCAGCACAGACAGGGCTGACGAAAAACTGTTTTTT
-	-	TRBV7-2	TRBJ1-3	CTSRGDSSGNTIYF	TGTACCAGCAGGGGAGACAGCTCTGGAAACACGATATATTTT
-	-	TRBV2	TRBJ2-5	CASSRTPETQYF	TGTGCCAGCAGTCGAACCCCAGAGACCCAGTACTTC
-	few	TRBV7-9	TRBJ1-2	CASSLIGQGYGYTF	TGTGCCAGCAGCTTAATAGGCCAGGGCTATGGCTACACCTTC